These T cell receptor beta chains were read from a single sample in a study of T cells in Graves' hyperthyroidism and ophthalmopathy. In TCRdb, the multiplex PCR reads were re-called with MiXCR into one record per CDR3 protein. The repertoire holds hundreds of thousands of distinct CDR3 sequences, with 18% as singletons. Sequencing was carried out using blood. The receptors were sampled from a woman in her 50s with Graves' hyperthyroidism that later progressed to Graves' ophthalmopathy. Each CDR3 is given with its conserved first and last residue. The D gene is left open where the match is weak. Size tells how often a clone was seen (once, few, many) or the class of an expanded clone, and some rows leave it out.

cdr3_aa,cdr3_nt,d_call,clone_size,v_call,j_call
CSGGTVDTEAFF,TGCAGCGGCGGGACGGTCGACACTGAAGCTTTCTTT,-,many,TRBV29-1,TRBJ1-1
CASSITRGESYNEQFF,TGTGCCAGCTCAATCACCAGGGGGGAGTCCTACAATGAGCAGTTCTTC,-,-,TRBV18,TRBJ2-1
CSVQGQSGANVLTF,TGCAGCGTCCAGGGACAATCTGGGGCCAACGTCCTGACTTTC,-,-,TRBV29-1,TRBJ2-6
CATSDFGQPQHF,TGTGCCACCAGTGATTTCGGGCAGCCCCAGCATTTT,-,-,TRBV24-1,TRBJ1-5
CASSRPGEQYF,TGTGCCAGCAGCCGTCCGGGCGAGCAGTACTTC,-,-,TRBV7-8,TRBJ2-7
CAWRTANSPLHF,TGTGCCTGGAGGACAGCAAATTCACCCCTCCACTTT,-,-,TRBV30,TRBJ1-6
CASSLARGQNTEAFF,TGCGCCAGCAGCTTGGCCCGAGGACAGAACACTGAAGCTTTCTTT,-,many,TRBV5-1,TRBJ1-1
CASSWSGGPTYEQYF,TGTGCCAGCAGCTGGAGCGGGGGGCCAACCTACGAGCAGTACTTC,TRBD2,-,TRBV5-5,TRBJ2-7
CASSLSIGTGASEAFF,TGTGCCAGCAGTTTATCCATCGGGACAGGGGCCTCTGAAGCTTTCTTT,TRBD1,few,TRBV27,TRBJ1-1
CAWSVGYGYTF,TGTGCCTGGAGTGTGGGCTATGGCTACACCTTC,-,-,TRBV30,TRBJ1-2
CASTGDSRGYTF,TGTGCCAGCACCGGGGACAGTCGAGGCTACACCTTC,TRBD1,few,TRBV6-1,TRBJ1-2
CASSPVEGRNQPQHF,TGTGCCAGTAGTCCCGTTGAAGGGCGCAATCAGCCCCAGCATTTT,-,-,TRBV19,TRBJ1-5
CASLLSGVNTEAFF,TGTGCCAGCTTACTTTCAGGGGTGAACACTGAAGCTTTCTTT,-,many,TRBV12-3/TRBV12-4,TRBJ1-1
CASNKDRPDTEAFF,TGTGCCAGTAACAAAGACAGACCCGACACTGAAGCTTTCTTT,-,few,TRBV19,TRBJ1-1
CASSLGGTATNEKLFF,TGTGCCAGCAGTTTAGGGGGAACAGCAACTAATGAAAAACTGTTTTTT,-,many,TRBV12-3/TRBV12-4,TRBJ1-4
CSATGQTGNTIYF,TGCAGTGCAACGGGACAGACTGGAAACACCATATATTTT,TRBD1,many,TRBV20-1,TRBJ1-3
CASSLIDEKLFF,TGTGCCAGCAGCTTAATAGATGAAAAACTGTTTTTT,-,-,TRBV7-2,TRBJ1-4
CASSEGDWGTDTQYF,TGTGCCAGCAGTGAAGGGGACTGGGGCACAGATACGCAGTATTTT,-,few,TRBV2,TRBJ2-3
CASSLARTGGTDTQYF,TGTGCCAGCAGCTTAGCTCGAACCGGGGGAACAGATACGCAGTATTTT,-,many,TRBV11-2,TRBJ2-3
CASVGRLTDRTPLSTGELFF,TGTGCCAGCGTAGGACGGTTAACCGATCGAACACCTTTATCTACCGGGGAGCTGTTTTTT,-,few,TRBV2,TRBJ2-2
CASSLGTGNGYTF,TGTGCCAGCAGCCTCGGGACAGGGAATGGCTACACCTTC,TRBD1,many,TRBV18,TRBJ1-2
CASRETSGGRTQYF,TGTGCCAGCAGGGAGACTAGCGGGGGCAGGACCCAGTACTTC,TRBD2,many,TRBV2,TRBJ2-5
CASSHLPGQTGPGANVLTF,TGTGCCAGCAGCCATCTCCCGGGACAAACCGGCCCCGGGGCCAACGTCCTGACTTTC,-,-,TRBV14,TRBJ2-6
CASRQDRQGYTEAFF,TGTGCCAGCAGACAGGATCGACAGGGGTACACTGAAGCTTTCTTT,TRBD1,-,TRBV6-1,TRBJ1-1
CASSLVRGQDRHEELFF,TGTGCCAGCAGTTTAGTTCGGGGGCAGGATCGACATGAAGAACTGTTTTTT,-,-,TRBV12-3/TRBV12-4,TRBJ1-4
CASSTRGVLDTQYF,TGTGCCAGCAGCACGCGGGGGGTCTTGGATACGCAGTATTTT,TRBD2,many,TRBV7-8,TRBJ2-3
CASSYRDRVSPLHF,TGTGCCAGCAGTTACCGGGACAGGGTTTCACCCCTCCACTTT,TRBD1,-,TRBV6-5,TRBJ1-6
CASLGLVGTGELFF,TGCGCCAGCTTGGGGCTAGTCGGCACCGGGGAGCTGTTTTTT,-,few,TRBV5-1,TRBJ2-2
CSVLKPVGGTEAFF,TGCAGCGTTTTGAAACCCGTTGGTGGTACTGAAGCTTTCTTT,-,-,TRBV29-1,TRBJ1-1
CASSYDRSLNYGYTF,TGTGCCAGCAGTTACGACAGGTCGCTCAACTATGGCTACACCTTC,-,-,TRBV6-5,TRBJ1-2
CASSEDRVELPQHF,TGTGCCAGTAGCGAGGACAGGGTCGAGCTTCCCCAGCATTTT,TRBD1,-,TRBV19,TRBJ1-5
CASRQIPGQGGYGELFF,TGTGCCAGCAGACAAATACCTGGACAGGGCGGATACGGGGAGCTGTTTTTT,TRBD1,-,TRBV28,TRBJ2-2
CAASTGTRNQPQHF,TGTGCCGCCTCGACAGGGACACGCAATCAGCCCCAGCATTTT,TRBD1,-,TRBV19,TRBJ1-5
CASSPGLGADTQYF,TGTGCCAGCAGTCCCGGACTAGGAGCAGATACGCAGTATTTT,TRBD2,many,TRBV12-3/TRBV12-4,TRBJ2-3
CSARDAGTGVSPLHF,TGCAGTGCTAGAGACGCCGGGACAGGGGTTTCACCCCTCCACTTT,TRBD1,-,TRBV20-1,TRBJ1-6
CAISEDLQETQYF,TGTGCCATCAGTGAGGACCTCCAAGAGACCCAGTACTTC,-,few,TRBV10-3,TRBJ2-5
CASRTDWGVSPLHF,TGTGCCAGCAGGACTGACTGGGGGGTTTCACCCCTCCACTTT,-,-,TRBV5-5,TRBJ1-6